A selection of T cell receptor beta chains follows, all from one sample in a study of CD8 T cells in Susac syndrome. TCRdb re-derived calls from the immunoSEQ multiplex PCR reads in MiXCR, one entry per CDR3 protein. The sample shows 70,000 to 75,000 distinct CDR3 sequences, just over 90% of them seen only once. Sequencing was carried out using CD4+ T cells from PBMCs. Every receptor here comes from a human donor with Susac syndrome. Both conserved end residues are part of each CDR3. D genes are given only for firm matches. Only part of the rows carry a size: once, few, many, or a class if the clone is expanded.

CASSLQQGDMNTEAFF TGTGCCAGCTCCCTCCAACAGGGGGACATGAACACTGAAGCTTTCTTT TRBV18 - TRBJ1-1 TRBD1
CASSRRGGGYGYTF TGTGCCAGCAGCCGCCGGGGGGGTGGGTATGGCTACACCTTC TRBV27 once TRBJ1-2 -
CASKVAEYNEQFF TGTGCCAGCAAGGTAGCGGAGTACAATGAGCAGTTCTTC TRBV6-5 - TRBJ2-1 -
CASSPPGGGTTNEKLFF TGTGCCAGCTCACCCCCCGGCGGCGGCACAACTAATGAAAAACTGTTTTTT TRBV18 - TRBJ1-4 -
CASSARTGVGELFF TGTGCCAGCAGTGCCCGGACAGGGGTCGGGGAGCTGTTTTTT TRBV28 - TRBJ2-2 TRBD1
CASSSSVADTQYF TGTGCCAGCAGCTCTAGCGTGGCAGATACGCAGTATTTT TRBV3-1 - TRBJ2-3 -
CSARRGYDEQFF TGCAGTGCGCGGCGGGGGTACGATGAGCAGTTCTTC TRBV20-1 - TRBJ2-1 TRBD2
CASRQDHYEQYF TGCGCCAGCAGACAGGATCACTACGAGCAGTACTTC TRBV5-1 - TRBJ2-7 -
CASRYPIGYYGYTF TGTGCCAGCAGATACCCCATCGGCTACTATGGCTACACCTTC TRBV6-6 - TRBJ1-2 -
CASRAGGAANTEAFF TGTGCCAGCAGGGCCGGCGGGGCCGCGAACACTGAAGCTTTCTTT TRBV7-2 - TRBJ1-1 -
CASSARQGGNRNIQYF TGTGCCAGCAGTGCTCGACAGGGGGGCAATCGGAACATTCAGTACTTC TRBV6-1 - TRBJ2-4 TRBD1
CSVDRARTEAFF TGCAGCGTTGACAGGGCAAGGACTGAAGCTTTCTTT TRBV29-1 - TRBJ1-1 -
CASSERRGPDTQYF TGTGCCAGCAGTGAAAGGCGGGGCCCAGATACGCAGTATTTT TRBV2 - TRBJ2-3 -
CASSGDNQETQYF TGTGCCAGCAGTGGGGACAACCAAGAGACCCAGTACTTC TRBV2 - TRBJ2-5 -
CAISDGTESSYEQYF TGTGCCATCAGTGACGGGACGGAGAGCTCCTACGAGCAGTACTTC TRBV10-3 - TRBJ2-7 -
CASLLQETQYF TGTGCCAGTCTTCTACAAGAGACCCAGTACTTC TRBV18 - TRBJ2-5 -
CATSDSTGRKLFF TGTGCCACCAGTGACAGTACAGGGAGGAAACTGTTTTTT TRBV24-1 - TRBJ1-4 -
CASTPAWNTEAFF TGTGCCAGCACCCCAGCGTGGAACACTGAAGCTTTCTTT TRBV6-2/TRBV6-3 - TRBJ1-1 -
CSARRGASTDTQYF TGCAGTGCTAGACGAGGGGCTAGCACAGATACGCAGTATTTT TRBV20-1 - TRBJ2-3 -
CASTRDRGETQYF TGCGCCAGCACCAGGGACCGAGGAGAGACCCAGTACTTC TRBV5-1 - TRBJ2-5 -
CSARVRDGYTF TGCAGTGCTAGAGTCAGGGATGGCTACACCTTC TRBV20-1 - TRBJ1-2 -
CATHRGTENTEAFF TGTGCCACCCATAGAGGGACAGAGAACACTGAAGCTTTCTTT TRBV6-5 - TRBJ1-1 TRBD1
CASSPTGTGNKQYF TGCGCCAGCAGCCCGACCGGGACAGGGAATAAGCAGTACTTC TRBV5-1 - TRBJ2-7 TRBD1
CASSYSAHWNTGELFF TGTGCCAGCAGTTACTCGGCCCACTGGAACACCGGGGAGCTGTTTTTT TRBV6-5 - TRBJ2-2 -